A single sample is the source of the 4 T cell receptor beta chains below, sequenced in a study of Graves' ophthalmopathy and Graves' hyperthyroidism. RNA served as the template for amplifying TCR beta CDR3 regions. An opening RT-PCR round employed HTBI primers and preceded a second-round multiplex PCR. MiXCR, applied by TCRdb to the multiplex PCR reads, yields one record per CDR3 protein. The profile shows over 650,000 distinct CDR3 sequences, about two fifths of them singletons. Sequenced material: peripheral blood. The receptors derive from an adult man with Graves' ophthalmopathy.

This clonotype was observed a few times. The chain links TRBV7-2 to TRBJ2-7, with a weak D call TRBD1 (6 bases). In germline, CDR1 is SGHTA, CDR2 FQGNSA. The CDR3 totals 13 residues. Trimming took off 5 bases at V and 7 bases at J, with 15 bases between the two ends. The DNA of the CDR3 is TGTGCCAGCAGCCATGACAGGCTCGGGGAGCAGTACTTC. Translating gives CASSHDRLGEQYF.

Many counts were recorded for this clonotype. This chain joins TRBV12-3 or TRBV12-4 and TRBJ2-5, with D unclear. Trimming removed 6 bases at V and 0 bases at J, with 8 bases between. The CDR3 totals 13 residues. The CDR3 DNA sequence: TGTGCCAGCAGCCCTTCGTACCAAGAGACCCAGTACTTC. Amino acid sequence: CASSPSYQETQYF.

This clonotype was found many times. The chain carries TRBV12-3 or TRBV12-4 and TRBJ1-4, with 8 positions matching TRBD1. The trim removed 6 bases at V and 5 bases at J, leaving 8 bases unmatched. This CDR3 is built from 15 residues. The CDR3: CASRSGQGVNEKLFF. CDR3 DNA sequence: TGTGCCAGCAGGTCCGGACAGGGTGTGAATGAAAAACTGTTTTTT.

With respect to this clonotype: Since a much larger clone is just one base distant, this may be a read error. The chain is built from TRBV19 and TRBJ1-5; TRBD1 might be the D (5 bases). Germline CDR1 LNHDA, CDR2 SQIVND (reference sequence). The V gene lost 5 bases and the J gene lost 6 bases, with 17 bases spanning the gap. CDR3 size: 15 residues. DNA of the CDR3: TGTGCCAGTAGTTACGACACCCCCGGGGGTCAGCCCCAGCATTTT. Amino acids: CASSYDTPGGQPQHF.